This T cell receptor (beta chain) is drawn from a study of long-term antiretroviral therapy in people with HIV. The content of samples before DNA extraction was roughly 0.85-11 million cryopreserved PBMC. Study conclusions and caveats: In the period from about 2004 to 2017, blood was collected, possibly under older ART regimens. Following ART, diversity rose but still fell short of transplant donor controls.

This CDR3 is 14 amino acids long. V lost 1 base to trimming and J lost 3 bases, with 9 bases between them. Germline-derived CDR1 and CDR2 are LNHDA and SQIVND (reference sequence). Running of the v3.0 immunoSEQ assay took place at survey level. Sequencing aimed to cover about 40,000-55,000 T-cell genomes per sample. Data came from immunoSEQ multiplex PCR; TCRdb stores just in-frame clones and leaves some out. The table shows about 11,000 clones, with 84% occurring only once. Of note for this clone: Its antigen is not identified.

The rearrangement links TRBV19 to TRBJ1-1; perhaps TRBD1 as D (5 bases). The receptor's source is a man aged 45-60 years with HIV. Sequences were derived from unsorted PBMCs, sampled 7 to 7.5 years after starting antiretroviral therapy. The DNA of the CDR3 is TGTGCCAGTAGTATAGTGGGCAGGGACACTGAAGCTTTCTTT. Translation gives CASSIVGRDTEAFF.